These 3 T cell receptor beta chains were sequenced from one sample in a study of blood T cell repertoires in COVID-19. Clones were read by immunoSEQ multiplex PCR, and TCRdb kept only the in-frame ones, dropping some. The table has about 240,000 clones, about four fifths seen once. The sample was peripheral blood. These receptors came from a woman older than 75 with acute or convalescent COVID-19.

V is TRBV5-1 and J is TRBJ2-2; maybe TRBD1 (5 bases). The length of the CDR3 is 16 residues. CDR1 is SGHRS, CDR2 YFSETQ, per germline. The ends were cut back, 4 bases at V and 0 bases at J, with 13 bases in the middle. The CDR3 DNA reads as TGCGCCAGCAGCCCTCGAGCAGGGACGAACACCGGGGAGCTGTTTTTT. This translates into CASSPRAGTNTGELFF.

This clone was seen ten or more times. This sequence joins TRBV7-9 and TRBJ1-2; 7 bases map to TRBD1. V was clipped by 5 bases and J by 10 bases; unmatched bases: 10. The germline gives CDR1 SEHNR, CDR2 FQNEAQ (reference sequence). The CDR3 runs to 13 residues. The DNA for the CDR3 is TGTGCCAGCAGCCACGACAGGGTTAATGACTACACCTTC. This encodes CASSHDRVNDYTF.

This clone came up once. This chain joins TRBV23-1 and TRBJ1-2; the D is unclear. TRBV23-1 is an open reading frame, and its role is uncertain. CDR3 length equals 16 residues. Between the trimmed V and J ends, which lost 3 bases and 5 bases, there was a span of 19 bases. The CDR3 loop is CASSHSSLSTLYGYTF. The CDR3 DNA is TGCGCCAGCAGTCATTCCTCACTGAGTACCCTATATGGCTACACCTTC.